This T cell receptor (beta chain) was sequenced during a study of PD-1 blockade in classical Hodgkin lymphoma. Produced via immunoSEQ multiplex PCR; TCRdb's table is partial and in-frame only. Of about 97,000 clones detected, over 80% appear once; the ten largest clones hold more than 10%. Unmatched junction bases numbered 2, after V lost 1 base and J lost 2 bases. The CDR3 has 15 amino acids. In germline, CDR1 is SGHVS, CDR2 FNYEAQ. Each patient relapsed following autologous stem cell transplantation, and prior brentuximab vedotin exposure differed. This specimen consisted of peripheral blood mononuclear cells (PBMCs), obtained at baseline. The clonotype was recovered from a human donor with classical Hodgkin lymphoma. The chain carries TRBV7-6 and TRBJ1-5; 7 positions match TRBD1. This chain's CDR3 is CASSLVTGGNQPQHF. DNA of the CDR3: TGTGCCAGCAGCTTAGTCACAGGGGGCAATCAGCCCCAGCATTTT.